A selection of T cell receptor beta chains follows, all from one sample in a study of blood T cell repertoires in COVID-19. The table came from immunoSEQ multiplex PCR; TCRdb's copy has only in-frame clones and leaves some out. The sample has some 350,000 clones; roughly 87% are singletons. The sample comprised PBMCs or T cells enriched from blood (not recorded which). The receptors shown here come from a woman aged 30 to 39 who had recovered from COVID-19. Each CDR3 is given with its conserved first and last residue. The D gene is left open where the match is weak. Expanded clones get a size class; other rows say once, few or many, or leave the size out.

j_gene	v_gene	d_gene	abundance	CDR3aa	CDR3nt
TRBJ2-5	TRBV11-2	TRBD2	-	CASSLTLAGGRAAQYF	TGTGCCAGCAGCCTAACACTAGCGGGGGGCCGGGCGGCCCAGTACTTC
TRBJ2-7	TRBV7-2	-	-	CASGGYLDHEQYF	TGTGCCAGCGGGGGGTACCTAGACCACGAGCAGTACTTC
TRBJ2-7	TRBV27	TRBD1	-	CASRRGTGAYEQYF	TGTGCCAGCAGACGAGGGACAGGGGCCTACGAGCAGTACTTC
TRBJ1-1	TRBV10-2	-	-	CASTGGGTEAFF	TGCGCCAGCACGGGGGGAGGCACTGAAGCTTTCTTT
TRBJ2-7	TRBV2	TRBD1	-	CASSGQGATYEQYF	TGTGCCAGCAGCGGACAGGGGGCGACCTACGAGCAGTACTTC
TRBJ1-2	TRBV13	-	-	CASSLGQGTYGYTF	TGTGCCAGCAGCTTAGGACAGGGAACCTATGGCTACACCTTC
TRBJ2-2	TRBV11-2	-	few	CASSLDLASGELFF	TGTGCCAGCAGCTTAGATTTGGCTTCCGGGGAGCTGTTTTTT
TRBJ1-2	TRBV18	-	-	CASSPPGQANYGYTF	TGTGCCAGCTCACCACCGGGACAAGCGAACTATGGCTACACCTTC
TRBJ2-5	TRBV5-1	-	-	CASSLAGSSQETQYF	TGCGCCAGCAGCTTGGCCGGGAGCAGCCAAGAGACCCAGTACTTC
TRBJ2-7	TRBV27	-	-	CASSLEPSYEQYF	TGTGCCAGCAGTTTGGAGCCCTCCTACGAGCAGTACTTC